This T cell receptor beta chain was identified in a study of regulatory T cells in long-lasting Graves disease. This CDR3 is built from 15 residues. Sequencing libraries for TCR beta were prepared with iRepertoire HTBI primers and Arm-PCR of CDR3 regions. MiXCR, run by TCRdb on the multiplex PCR reads, gives a single entry per CDR3 protein. The top ten hold 20% to 30% of the sample, which has about 530,000 distinct CDR3 sequences, about 15% seen once. This sample's time point: newly diagnosed GD, antithyroid drugs for less than 3 months. Generation of the TCR library employed RNA extracted from PBMCs. Comment on this clonotype: The antigen is not known. Possible read error: a much larger clone is one base away.

Notes on the study in general: Persistent Graves' patients possessed reduced TCR diversity relative to recently diagnosed ones.

The sample also formed part of further work on T cells in Graves' hyperthyroidism and ophthalmopathy. That report adds: Most expanded thyroid clonotypes above 0.001 also appeared in blood.

The source material was peripheral blood mononuclear cells (PBMCs), sampled at new diagnosis, from a patient treated with antithyroid drugs. This clonotype was sampled from a woman aged 35 to 59 with Graves disease. This chain joins TRBV12-3 or TRBV12-4 and TRBJ2-1; 8 positions match TRBD1. The CDR3 DNA reads TGTGCCAGCAGTTTTTTTGGGACAGGAAACAATGGGCAGTTCTTC. Translation gives CASSFFGTGNNGQFF.